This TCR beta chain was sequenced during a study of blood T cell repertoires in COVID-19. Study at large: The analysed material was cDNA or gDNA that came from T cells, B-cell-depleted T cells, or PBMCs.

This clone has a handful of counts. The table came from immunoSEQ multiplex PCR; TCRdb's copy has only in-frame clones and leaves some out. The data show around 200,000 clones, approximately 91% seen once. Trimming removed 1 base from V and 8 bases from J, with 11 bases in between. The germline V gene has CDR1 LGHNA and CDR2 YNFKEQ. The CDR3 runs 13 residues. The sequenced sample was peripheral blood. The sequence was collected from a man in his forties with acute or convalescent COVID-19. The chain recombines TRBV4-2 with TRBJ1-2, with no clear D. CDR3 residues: CASSQGLGGGYTF. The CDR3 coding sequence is TGTGCCAGCAGCCAAGGGCTCGGCGGAGGCTACACCTTC.